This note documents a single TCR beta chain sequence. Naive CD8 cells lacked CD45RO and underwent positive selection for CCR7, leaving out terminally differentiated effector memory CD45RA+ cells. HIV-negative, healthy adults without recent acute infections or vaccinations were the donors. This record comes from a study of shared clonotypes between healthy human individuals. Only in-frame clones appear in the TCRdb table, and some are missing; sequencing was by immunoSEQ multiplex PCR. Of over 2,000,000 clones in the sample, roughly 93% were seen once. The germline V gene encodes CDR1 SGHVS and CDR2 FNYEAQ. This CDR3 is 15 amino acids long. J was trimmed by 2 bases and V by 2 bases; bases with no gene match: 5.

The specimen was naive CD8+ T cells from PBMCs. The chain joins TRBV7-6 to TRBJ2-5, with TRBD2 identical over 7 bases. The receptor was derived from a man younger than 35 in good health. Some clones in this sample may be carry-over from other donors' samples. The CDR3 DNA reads TGTGCCAGCAGCTTAACGGGGGGTTTACAAGAGACCCAGTACTTC. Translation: CASSLTGGLQETQYF. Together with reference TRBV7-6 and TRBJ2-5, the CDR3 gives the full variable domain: GAGVSQSPRYKVTKRGQDVALRCDPISGHVSLYWYRQALGQGPEFLTYFNYEAQQDKSGLPNDRFSAERPEGSISTLTIQRTEQRDSAMYRCASSLTGGLQETQYFGPGTRLLVL.